The 6 T cell receptor beta chains below were found in one sample sequenced in a study of HIV-infected patients and healthy controls (dated by TCRdb to 2013 to 2014). Library construction relied on 5' RACE. Sequencing used an Illumina MiSeq. Reverse transcription of approximately 530 ng RNA was performed with SuperScript III using primers directed against the alpha and beta constant regions. Separate alpha and beta chain libraries were generated by chain-specific third strand synthesis with multiplexing indices. TCRdb reanalyzed the raw reads on its own, using fastp at Q25 for trimming and MiXCR for clone calling, and kept in-frame beta chains. One record per CDR3 amino acid sequence lists the most common genes and DNA. The sample includes 18,000 or so distinct CDR3 sequences, with approximately 10% observed a single time. 6.5% of the sample lies in the top ten. Whole blood was used without fractionating the cells, so the repertoire represented all peripheral T cells without sorting.

Sequencing used blood. These receptors all stem from an adult in good health.

There are many counts of this clonotype. The genes are TRBV12-3 or TRBV12-4 and TRBJ2-7, with D unclear. There are 13 residues in the CDR3. Between the trimmed V and J ends, which lost 4 bases and 9 bases, there was a span of 16 bases. The chain's CDR3 is CASSSTTDWLQYF. In DNA form, the CDR3 reads TGTGCCAGCAGTTCTACTACTGACTGGTTGCAGTACTTC.

This clonotype was observed at least ten times. The chain uses TRBV3-1 and TRBJ2-1; 7 nucleotides match TRBD2. This CDR3 has 15 amino acids. The junction had 7 bases not matched to a gene; V was cut back by 8 bases and J by 0 bases. From germline, CDR1 is LGHDT and CDR2 YNNKEL (reference sequence). In DNA form, the CDR3 reads TGTGCCAGCCGGACGGGAGGAAGCTCCTACAATGAGCAGTTCTTC. This translates into CASRTGGSSYNEQFF.

This chain uses TRBV20-1 with TRBJ2-1, with a tentative D call TRBD2 (6 bases). The V gene's germline CDR1 is DFQATT and CDR2 SNEGSKA (reference sequence). V lost 6 bases and J 5 bases, leaving 11 bases between the germline ends. This CDR3 is 12 amino acids long. CDR3 DNA: TGCAGTGCGTCGGGAGACCACAATGAGCAGTTCTTC. It translates to CSASGDHNEQFF.

This clonotype was found many times. The rearrangement joins TRBV12-3 or TRBV12-4 to TRBJ2-7; no definite D call. Trimming took off 9 bases at V and 5 bases at J, with 11 bases between the two ends. This CDR3 comprises 11 residues. CDR3 sequence reads: CASQGAHEQYF. The DNA for the CDR3 is TGTGCCAGTCAAGGAGCACACGAGCAGTACTTC.

This clonotype has a handful of counts. The V call is TRBV27, the J call TRBJ2-1, with D perhaps matching TRBD1 (6 bases). Germline V gene data show CDR1 as MNHEY and CDR2 as SMNVEV (reference sequence). The length of the CDR3 is 13 residues. With 6 bases removed from V and 5 bases from J, the gap between germline ends came to 11 bases. CDR3: CASRRAGDNEQFF. The CDR3 bases are TGTGCCAGCAGACGGGCAGGGGACAATGAGCAGTTCTTC.

This clonotype has only a few counts. The chain combines TRBV25-1 with TRBJ1-4; D uncertain. Germline CDR1 is MGHDK and CDR2 is SYGVNS. This CDR3 region has 10 residues. V lost 6 bases and J lost 8, with 4 bases in between. The CDR3 nucleotides are TGTGCCAGCAGCGGCGAAAAACTGTTTTTT. Its protein product is CASSGEKLFF.